Shown below are 25 T cell receptor beta chains from a single sample sequenced in a study of blood T cell repertoires in COVID-19. Sequenced by immunoSEQ multiplex PCR; TCRdb stores in-frame clones only, minus some. The data contain 70,000 to 90,000 clones, more than 75% of them singletons. Sequenced material: peripheral blood. These receptors were collected from a man aged 80 or over with active or convalescent COVID-19.

The chain links TRBV14 to TRBJ2-2, with D perhaps matching TRBD1 (5 bases). Trimming pared 0 bases from V and 0 bases from J, leaving 17 bases between. From germline, CDR1 is SGHDN and CDR2 FVKESK. The CDR3 contains 19 residues. Written as DNA, the CDR3 is TGTGCCAGCAGCCAAGATAAGTCAGGACAACTACCGAACACCGGGGAGCTGTTTTTT. Residues: CASSQDKSGQLPNTGELFF.

In this sample, this clone turned up a few times. The J gene is TRBJ2-1, the V gene TRBV4-1; TRBD2 aligns across 14 bases. Germline CDR1 is MGHRA and CDR2 is YSYEKL. The length of the CDR3 is 16 residues. V lost 4 bases, J lost 3 bases, and 2 bases stayed unmatched. Here the CDR3 DNA reads TGCGCCAGCAGCCCGGGACTAGCGGGGGACTACAATGAGCAGTTCTTC. Translating it yields CASSPGLAGDYNEQFF.

The chain joins TRBV28 to TRBJ2-1; 8 bases are a match to TRBD1. V lost 2 bases to trimming and J lost 0 bases; unmatched junction nucleotides: 0. The CDR3 is 15 amino acids. Germline V CDR1 and CDR2: MDHEN, SYDVKM. The CDR3 nucleotides are TGTGCCAGCAGTTTAACAGGGGGCTCCTACAATGAGCAGTTCTTC. This encodes CASSLTGGSYNEQFF.

The chain has TRBV28 and TRBJ1-4; possibly TRBD1 for D (5 bases). This CDR3 is built from 15 residues. Germline-derived CDR1 and CDR2 are MDHEN and SYDVKM. The V and J ends lost 6 bases and 8 bases respectively, with 19 bases between them. The CDR3 DNA reads as TGTGCCAGCAGCCCTCCAACAGGCAATTCAGAAAAACTGTTTTTT. This codes for CASSPPTGNSEKLFF.

This sequence joins TRBV2 and TRBJ1-1; no clear D gene. Looked up from germline, CDR1 is SNHLY and CDR2 is FYNNEI. There are 12 residues in the CDR3. V lost 7 bases and J lost 1, with 7 bases in between. The CDR3 loop reads CASMQRNTEAFF. In DNA, the CDR3 is TGTGCCAGCATGCAGCGGAACACTGAAGCTTTCTTT.

The chain combines TRBV3-1 (or the pseudogene TRBV3-2) with TRBJ1-4, with TRBD1 identical over 8 bases. This CDR3 comprises 14 residues. CDR1 is LGHDT, CDR2 YNNKEL, per germline (reference sequence). V lost 3 bases and J lost 10; bases outside the gene matches: 7. As DNA, the CDR3 is TGTGCCAGCAGCCAGACAGGGGATTTGGGAAAACTGTTTTTT. This sequence encodes CASSQTGDLGKLFF.

J is TRBJ2-3 and V is TRBV9; D possibly corresponds to TRBD1 (7 bases). V was trimmed by 6 bases and J by 6 bases, leaving 11 bases between them. The CDR3 spans 12 residues. CDR1 and CDR2 from the germline V gene are SGDLS and YYNGEE. CDR3 coding DNA: TGTGCCAGCAAGGGGGCGGGGGATACGCAGTATTTT. Its protein product is CASKGAGDTQYF. The full variable domain, with the rest looked up from reference TRBV9 and TRBJ2-3, is DSGVTQTPKHLITATGQRVTLRCSPRSGDLSVYWYQQSLDQGLQFLIQYYNGEERAKGNILERFSAQQFPDLHSELNLSSLELGDSALYFCASKGAGDTQYFGPGTRLTVL.

The rearrangement uses TRBV27 and TRBJ2-5; D gene uncertain. This CDR3 is 14 amino acids long. Trimming cost V 2 bases and J 5 bases, with 12 bases left between them. The germline CDR1 and CDR2 sequences are MNHEY and SMNVEV (reference sequence). As DNA, the CDR3 is TGTGCCAGCAGTTTAGGGCTTCGACGCGAGACCCAGTACTTC. Its protein product is CASSLGLRRETQYF.

The chain recombines TRBV2 with TRBJ2-5, with 8 nucleotides matching TRBD1. The CDR3 is 17 residues long. CDR1 and CDR2 (germline): SNHLY, FYNNEI. V lost 3 bases, J lost 5 bases, and 14 bases stayed unmatched. CDR3 sequence: CASSEAIRDRSGETQYF. CDR3 nucleotide sequence: TGTGCCAGCAGTGAGGCGATCCGGGACAGGTCAGGGGAGACCCAGTACTTC.

The rearrangement joins TRBV28 to TRBJ2-7, with 9 bases lining up with TRBD1. With 3 bases clipped from V and 5 bases from J, the junction kept 8 bases outside the gene matches. The CDR3 has 15 residues. Germline assignment: CDR1 MDHEN and CDR2 SYDVKM. CDR3 protein: CASSLGTGIGHEQYV. The CDR3 nucleotides are TGTGCCAGCAGTTTGGGGACAGGGATCGGCCACGAGCAGTACGTC.

The chain links TRBV18 to TRBJ2-1, with TRBD1 as a possible D gene (6 bases). Trimming removed 6 bases from V and 1 base from J, with 13 bases in between. Germline CDR1 is KGHSH and CDR2 is LQKENI. This CDR3 has 15 amino acids. In DNA, the CDR3 is TGTGCCAGCTCCCAGGGGCAGGGGTCCTACAATGAGCAGTTCTTC. Translating gives CASSQGQGSYNEQFF.

Only a few counts were recorded for this clone. The J gene is TRBJ2-7, the V gene TRBV11-2; D uncertain. Trimming left V 0 bases short and J 4 bases short, with 7 bases between. The germline gives CDR1 SGHAT, CDR2 FQNNGV. This CDR3 has 13 amino acids. The CDR3 loop is CASSLEYLYEQYV. The DNA for the CDR3 is TGTGCCAGCAGCTTAGAGTATTTGTACGAGCAGTACGTC.

V usage is TRBV19 and J usage is TRBJ2-5; D possibly corresponds to TRBD2 (5 bases). This CDR3 contains 14 residues. Per germline, CDR1 LNHDA and CDR2 SQIVND (reference sequence). The V end was cut by 3 bases, the J end by 4 bases, with 12 bases between. CDR3 loop: CASSIAAGSETQYF. The CDR3 bases are TGTGCCAGTAGTATCGCCGCGGGTTCAGAGACCCAGTACTTC.

The rearrangement links TRBV5-5 to TRBJ1-5; D call uncertain. The CDR3 length is 14 residues. The germline V and J ends were trimmed by 3 bases and 1 base, with 8 bases remaining between them. Germline CDR1 is SGHKS and CDR2 is YYEKEE (reference sequence). CDR3 loop: CASSSRASNQPQHF. For the CDR3, the DNA is TGTGCCAGCAGCTCCCGAGCGAGCAATCAGCCCCAGCATTTT. Full variable domain (missing parts from reference TRBV5-5 and TRBJ1-5): DAGVTQSPTHLIKTRGQQVTLRCSPISGHKSVSWYQQVLGQGPQFIFQYYEKEERGRGNFPDRFSARQFPNYSSELNVNALLLGDSALYLCASSSRASNQPQHFGDGTRLSIL.

V and J are TRBV29-1 and TRBJ2-2; weak D call: TRBD2 (5 bases). This CDR3 has 18 residues. Germline assignment: CDR1 SQVTM and CDR2 ANQGSEA. V lost 4 bases to trimming and J lost 0 bases, with 21 bases between them. CDR3 in amino acids: CSVVGVLRSGTNTGELFF. CDR3 DNA sequence: TGCAGCGTTGTAGGTGTGCTTAGGAGCGGAACGAACACCGGGGAGCTGTTTTTT.

The V call is TRBV2, the J call TRBJ2-7, with D perhaps matching TRBD1 (5 bases). From germline, CDR1 is SNHLY and CDR2 FYNNEI. The CDR3 has 11 residues. V dropped 6 bases and J dropped 10 bases, with 13 bases sitting between them. CDR3: CASRDSREQYV. The CDR3 DNA follows: TGTGCCAGCAGAGACAGTAGAGAACAGTACGTC.

This clone appeared a single time. The V gene is TRBV19, the J gene TRBJ1-6; 7 bases agree with TRBD1. The CDR3 has 15 amino acids. Germline CDR1 LNHDA, CDR2 SQIVND (reference sequence). V shed 7 bases, J shed 6 bases, and the junction held 9 bases outside the gene matches. DNA for the CDR3: TGTGCCAGTACCATCGGGGACAGACCTAATTCACCCCTCCACTTT. It yields the protein CASTIGDRPNSPLHF.

The rearrangement joins TRBV3-1 (or the pseudogene TRBV3-2) to TRBJ1-2; D is possibly TRBD1 (6 bases). Germline V gives CDR1 LGHDT, CDR2 YNNKEL (reference sequence). The CDR3 covers 13 residues. V lost 6 bases to trimming and J lost 5 bases, with 13 bases between them. The CDR3, as DNA: TGTGCCAGCAGTAACAGGGTGAAGTATGGCTACACCTTC. This codes for CASSNRVKYGYTF.

CDR3 DNA: TGCGCCAGCAGCTTGGCACACAGGGGGCAAGAGACCCAGTACTTC. This codes for CASSLAHRGQETQYF. V and J are TRBV5-1 and TRBJ2-5; 8 bases fit TRBD1. The CDR3 contains 15 residues. Germline V gene sequence: CDR1 SGHRS, CDR2 YFSETQ. J was trimmed by 2 bases and V by 0 bases; bases with no gene match: 3. Together with reference TRBV5-1 and TRBJ2-5, the CDR3 gives the full variable domain: KAGVTQTPRYLIKTRGQQVTLSCSPISGHRSVSWYQQTPGQGLQFLFEYFSETQRNKGNFPGRFSGRQFSNSRSEMNVSTLELGDSALYLCASSLAHRGQETQYFGPGTRLLVL.

The genes are TRBV5-1 and TRBJ2-1, with 10 bases aligning to TRBD2. The germline CDR1 and CDR2 sequences are SGHRS and YFSETQ. V trimming: 0 bases; J trimming: 5 bases; junction bases outside the gene matches: 14. The CDR3 runs to 19 residues. CDR3 sequence (DNA): TGCGCCAGCAGCTTGGGACTAGCGGGTGGAGGTCCCTATGACAATGAGCAGTTCTTC. As protein: CASSLGLAGGGPYDNEQFF.

This clone was found a few times. The rearrangement links TRBV11-3 to TRBJ1-1, with D unresolved. The CDR3 has 13 residues. The V end was cut by 3 bases, the J end by 5 bases, with 10 bases between. Germline V CDR1 and CDR2: SGHNT, YENEEA. DNA of the CDR3: TGTGCCAGCAGCTTTCTTGGGAGTACTGAAGCTTTCTTT. Translating it yields CASSFLGSTEAFF.

The chain carries TRBV7-3 and TRBJ1-1, with TRBD1 matching over 7 bases. The CDR3 covers 16 residues. CDR1 and CDR2 (germline): SGHTA, FQGTGA. V trimming: 1 base; J trimming: 3 bases; junction bases outside the gene matches: 8. The DNA for the CDR3 is TGTGCCAGCAGCTTAATTGGGCAGGGGGTAGACACTGAAGCTTTCTTT. It translates to CASSLIGQGVDTEAFF. The variable domain in full, with the rest retrieved from reference TRBV7-3 and TRBJ1-1, is GAGVSQTPSNKVTEKGKYVELRCDPISGHTALYWYRQSLGQGPEFLIYFQGTGAADDSGLPNDRFFAVRPEGSVSTLKIQRTERGDSAVYLCASSLIGQGVDTEAFFGQGTRLTVV.

V gene TRBV10-1 combines with J gene TRBJ2-5; D ambiguous. CDR3 length: 13 residues. V lost 3 bases to trimming and J lost 2 bases, with 7 bases between them. Germline CDR1 and CDR2: WNHNN and SYGVQD (reference sequence). CDR3 DNA: TGCGCCAGCAGTGACAGTCCACAAGAGACCCAGTACTTC. As protein: CASSDSPQETQYF.

This clone appeared once. The V and J genes are TRBV6-5 and TRBJ2-4, with TRBD1 as a possible D gene (6 bases). Deletions cut 2 bases from V and 8 bases from J, with 16 bases between. This CDR3 contains 15 residues. Germline CDR1 and CDR2: MNHEY and SVGAGI. This chain's CDR3 is CASSYGWKGTHIQYF. Here the CDR3 DNA reads TGTGCCAGCAGTTACGGTTGGAAAGGGACACACATTCAGTACTTC.

The J gene is TRBJ1-4, the V gene TRBV25-1, with 8 bases that match TRBD1. The J segment lost 5 bases and the V segment lost 2 bases, leaving 7 bases of the junction unmatched. CDR3 size: 16 residues. CDR1 is MGHDK, CDR2 SYGVNS, per germline. Here the CDR3 DNA reads TGTGCCAGCAGTGAAGGGGCCAGGGGGCGAAATGAAAAACTGTTTTTT. Protein sequence: CASSEGARGRNEKLFF.